Listed here is a single T cell receptor (beta chain). Its antigen is unidentified. The PCR used 60 Vbeta and 13 Jbeta primers. The assay was immunoSEQ multiplex PCR, and TCRdb's table has in-frame clones only and misses some. The sample contains roughly 240,000 clones, 70% to 90% of which appear only once. This record comes from a study of cytomegalovirus exposure and HLA in healthy donors. V was pared by 8 bases and J by 3 bases, with 10 bases between. Germline loops: CDR1 MNHEY, CDR2 SVGAGI. This CDR3 comprises 12 residues. Notes on the study in general: The authors later found TCR association rates varying by HLA locus, with DRB1 most and HLA-C fewest.

The sequence derives from a girl aged 2 to 9 in good health and CMV-seronegative. Sequencing was carried out using PBMCs. The chain employs TRBV6-5 and TRBJ2-5; a possible D gene is TRBD2 (6 bases). CDR3 residues: CASGRGKETQYF. For the CDR3, the DNA is TGTGCCAGCGGTCGCGGGAAAGAGACCCAGTACTTC.